This TCR beta chain originates from a study of CD8+ T cells in alopecia areata. The CDR3 runs 15 residues. Germline V gene data show CDR1 as MGHRA and CDR2 as YSYEKL. The ends lost 4 bases at V and 2 bases at J; junction bases unmatched: 1. TCR sequencing used cDNA made by reverse transcription of extracted RNA. TCRdb's table, derived via immunoSEQ multiplex PCR, lists solely in-frame clones and lacks some. Among 120,000 to 150,000 clones listed, about 86% were seen once. Sample treatment: oral pan-JAK inhibitor, 5-10 mg twice daily. This sequence originates from a human donor with alopecia areata. This specimen was CD8+ T cells sorted from blood, taken at week 4, from a patient treated with tofacitinib. This rearrangement joins TRBV4-1 to TRBJ2-1, with 11 nucleotides matching TRBD2. The CDR3 spells CASSPTSGTYNEQFF. The DNA for the CDR3 is TGCGCCAGCAGCCCGACTAGCGGGACCTACAATGAGCAGTTCTTC.